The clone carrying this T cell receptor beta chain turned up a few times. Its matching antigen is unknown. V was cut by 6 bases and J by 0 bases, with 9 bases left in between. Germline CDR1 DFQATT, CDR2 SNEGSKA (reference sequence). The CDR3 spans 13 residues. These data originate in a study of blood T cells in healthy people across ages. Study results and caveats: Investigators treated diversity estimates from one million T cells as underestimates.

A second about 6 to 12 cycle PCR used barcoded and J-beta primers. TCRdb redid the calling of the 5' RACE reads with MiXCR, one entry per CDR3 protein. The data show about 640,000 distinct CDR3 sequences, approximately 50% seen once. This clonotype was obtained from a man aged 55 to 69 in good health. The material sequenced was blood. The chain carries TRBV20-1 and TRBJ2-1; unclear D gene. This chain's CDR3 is CSAPSSSYNEQFF. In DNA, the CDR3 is TGCAGTGCCCCCAGCAGCTCCTACAATGAGCAGTTCTTC.